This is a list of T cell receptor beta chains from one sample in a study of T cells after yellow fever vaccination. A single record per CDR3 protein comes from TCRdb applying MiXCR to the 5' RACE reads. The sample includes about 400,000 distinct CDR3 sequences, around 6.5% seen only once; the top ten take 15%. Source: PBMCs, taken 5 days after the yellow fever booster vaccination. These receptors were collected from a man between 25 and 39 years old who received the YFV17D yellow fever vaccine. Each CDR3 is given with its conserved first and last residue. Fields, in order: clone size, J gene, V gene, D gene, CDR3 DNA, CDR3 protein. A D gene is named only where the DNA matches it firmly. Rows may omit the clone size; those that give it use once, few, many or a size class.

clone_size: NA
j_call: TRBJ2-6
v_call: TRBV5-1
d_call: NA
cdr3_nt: TGCGCCAGCGGAGACCATAACTCTGGGGCCAACGTCCTGACTTTC
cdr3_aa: CASGDHNSGANVLTF

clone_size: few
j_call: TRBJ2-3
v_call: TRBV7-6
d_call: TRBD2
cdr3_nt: TGTGCCAGCAGCTTACCGCTTGCGGGAGGAACAGATACGCAGTATTTT
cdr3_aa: CASSLPLAGGTDTQYF

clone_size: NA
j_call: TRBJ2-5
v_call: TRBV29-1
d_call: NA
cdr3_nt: TGCAGCGCTGACAGACAAGAGACCCAGTACTTC
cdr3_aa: CSADRQETQYF

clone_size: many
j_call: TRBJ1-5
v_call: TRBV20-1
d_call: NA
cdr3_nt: TGCAGTGCAGCGGGGACCGATAATCAGCCCCAGCATTTT
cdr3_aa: CSAAGTDNQPQHF

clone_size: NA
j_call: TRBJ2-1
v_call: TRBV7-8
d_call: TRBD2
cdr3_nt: TGTGCCAGCAGCTTCCTCGGGGTAGCGGGATATTCGAATGAGCAGTTCTTC
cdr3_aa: CASSFLGVAGYSNEQFF

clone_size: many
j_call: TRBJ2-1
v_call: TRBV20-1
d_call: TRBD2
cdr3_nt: TGCAAGATACTAGCGGACTCCTACAATGAGCAGTTCTTC
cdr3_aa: CKILADSYNEQFF

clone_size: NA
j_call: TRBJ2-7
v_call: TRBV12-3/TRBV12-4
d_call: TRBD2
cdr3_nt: TGTGCCAGCAGTTGGGGCGGGACTACCTACGAGCAGTACTTC
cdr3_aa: CASSWGGTTYEQYF

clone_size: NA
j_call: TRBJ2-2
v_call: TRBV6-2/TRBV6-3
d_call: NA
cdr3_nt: TGTGCCAGCCCCCGAAACACCGGGGAGCTGTTTTTT
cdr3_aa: CASPRNTGELFF

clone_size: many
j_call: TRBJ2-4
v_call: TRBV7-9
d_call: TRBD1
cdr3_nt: TGTGCCAGCAGCTTAGGCCCGACAGGGGACATTCAGTACTTC
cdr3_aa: CASSLGPTGDIQYF

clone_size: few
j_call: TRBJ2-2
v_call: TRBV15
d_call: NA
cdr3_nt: TGTGCCACCAGCAGAGATAGGTCCGGAGGCCGGAACACCGGGGAGCTGTTTTTT
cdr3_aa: CATSRDRSGGRNTGELFF

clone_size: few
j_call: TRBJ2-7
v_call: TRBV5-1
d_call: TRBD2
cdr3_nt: TGCGCCAGCAGCCACGGGACTAGCGGGTACGAGCAGTACTTC
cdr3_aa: CASSHGTSGYEQYF

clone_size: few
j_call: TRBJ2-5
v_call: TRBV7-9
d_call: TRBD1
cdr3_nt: TGTGCCAGCAGCCCTCGGACAGGGACTTATCGGGAGACCCAGTACTTC
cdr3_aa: CASSPRTGTYRETQYF

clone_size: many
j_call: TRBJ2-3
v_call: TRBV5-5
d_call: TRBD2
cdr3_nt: TGTGCCAGTGGGGCAGCGGGAGGGATCAGCACAGATACGCAGTATTTT
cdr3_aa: CASGAAGGISTDTQYF

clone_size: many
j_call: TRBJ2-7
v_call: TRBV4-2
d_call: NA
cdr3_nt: TGTGCCAGCAGCAAGGATACTAGGGAGGTCGAGCAGTACTTC
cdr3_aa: CASSKDTREVEQYF

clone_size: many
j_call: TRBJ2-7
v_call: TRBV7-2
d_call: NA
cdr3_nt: TGTGCCAGCAGCTTAGGACTAAACTACGAGCAGTACTTC
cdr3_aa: CASSLGLNYEQYF

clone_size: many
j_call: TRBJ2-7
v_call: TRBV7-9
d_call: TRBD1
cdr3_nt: TGTGCCAGCAGCTCGGGGACAGCGAGCTCCTACGAGCAGTACTTC
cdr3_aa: CASSSGTASSYEQYF

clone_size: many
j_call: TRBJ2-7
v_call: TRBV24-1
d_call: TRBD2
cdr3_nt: TGTGCCACCAGTGATGGGGGACTAGCGGGCTACGAGCAGTACTTC
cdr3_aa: CATSDGGLAGYEQYF

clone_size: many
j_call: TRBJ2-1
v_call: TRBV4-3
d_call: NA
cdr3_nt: TGCGCCAGCAGCCAAGATCGAGTACTAGCCGATGAGCAGTTCTTC
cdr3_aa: CASSQDRVLADEQFF

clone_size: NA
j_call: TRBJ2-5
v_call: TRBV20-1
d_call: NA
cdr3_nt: TGCAGTGTTAGCGAGGGTCGAGAGACCCAGTACTTC
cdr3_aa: CSVSEGRETQYF

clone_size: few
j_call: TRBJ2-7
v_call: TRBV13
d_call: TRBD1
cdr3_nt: TGTGCCAGCAGCTCCGCACAGGGGGCCCGACACGAGCAGTACTTC
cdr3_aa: CASSSAQGARHEQYF

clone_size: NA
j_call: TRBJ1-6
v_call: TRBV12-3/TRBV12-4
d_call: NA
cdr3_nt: TGTGCCAGCAATTCCCCGGGGTCACCCCTCCACTTT
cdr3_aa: CASNSPGSPLHF

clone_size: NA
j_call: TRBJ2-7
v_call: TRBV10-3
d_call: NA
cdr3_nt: TGTGCCATCAGTGTCCGAGCCACCTACGAGCAGTACTTC
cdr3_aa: CAISVRATYEQYF

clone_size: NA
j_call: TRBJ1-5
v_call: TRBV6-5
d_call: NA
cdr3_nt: TGTGCCAGCACTTCAGGGGCGGGACAGCCCCAGCATTTT
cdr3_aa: CASTSGAGQPQHF

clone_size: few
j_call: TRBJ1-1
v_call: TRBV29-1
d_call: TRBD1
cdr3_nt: TGCAGCGTTGAACGACAGGGGATTATGAACACTGAAGCTTTCTTT
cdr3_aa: CSVERQGIMNTEAFF

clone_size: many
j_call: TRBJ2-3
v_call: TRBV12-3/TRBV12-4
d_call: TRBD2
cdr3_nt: TGTGCCAGCAGTGTGGGACTAGCTCACACAGATACGCAGTATTTT
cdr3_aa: CASSVGLAHTDTQYF

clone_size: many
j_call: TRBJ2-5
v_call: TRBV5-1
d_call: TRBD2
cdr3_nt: TGCGCCAGCGCCAGGGATCTAGCGGGAGGATTTGAGACCCAGTACTTC
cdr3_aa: CASARDLAGGFETQYF

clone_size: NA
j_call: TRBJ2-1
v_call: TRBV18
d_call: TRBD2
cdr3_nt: TGTGCCAGCTCTCCCTTGGGACTAGACTACAATGAGCAGTTCTTC
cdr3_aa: CASSPLGLDYNEQFF

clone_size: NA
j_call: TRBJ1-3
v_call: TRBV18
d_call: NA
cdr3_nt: TGTGCCAGCTCGCCAACGACGCTCTCTGGAAACACCATATATTTT
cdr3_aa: CASSPTTLSGNTIYF

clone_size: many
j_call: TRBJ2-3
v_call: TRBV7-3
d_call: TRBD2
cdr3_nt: TGTGCCAGCAGCTTAACCGGGAGGGGCCCAGATACGCAGTATTTT
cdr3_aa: CASSLTGRGPDTQYF

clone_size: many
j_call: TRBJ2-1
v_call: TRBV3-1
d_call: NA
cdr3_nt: TGTGCCAGCAGCCTCCTGGGGCGGCAGTTCTTC
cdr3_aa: CASSLLGRQFF

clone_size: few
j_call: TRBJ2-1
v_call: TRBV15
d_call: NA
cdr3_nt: TGTGCCACCAGCAGAGATCGGGAGAATGAGCAGTTCTTC
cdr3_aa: CATSRDRENEQFF

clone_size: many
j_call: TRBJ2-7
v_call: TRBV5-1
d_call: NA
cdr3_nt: TGCGCCAGCAGCCCGGACAGATACGAGCAGTACTTC
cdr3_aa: CASSPDRYEQYF

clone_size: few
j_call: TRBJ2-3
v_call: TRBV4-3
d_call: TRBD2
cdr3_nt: TGCGCCAGCAGCCTTGGTAGCGGGATGCGAGATACGCAGTATTTT
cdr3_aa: CASSLGSGMRDTQYF

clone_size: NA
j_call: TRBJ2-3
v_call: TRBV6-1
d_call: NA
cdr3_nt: TGTGCCAGCGGCCCGGGGTCCATCACAGATACGCAGTATTTT
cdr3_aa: CASGPGSITDTQYF